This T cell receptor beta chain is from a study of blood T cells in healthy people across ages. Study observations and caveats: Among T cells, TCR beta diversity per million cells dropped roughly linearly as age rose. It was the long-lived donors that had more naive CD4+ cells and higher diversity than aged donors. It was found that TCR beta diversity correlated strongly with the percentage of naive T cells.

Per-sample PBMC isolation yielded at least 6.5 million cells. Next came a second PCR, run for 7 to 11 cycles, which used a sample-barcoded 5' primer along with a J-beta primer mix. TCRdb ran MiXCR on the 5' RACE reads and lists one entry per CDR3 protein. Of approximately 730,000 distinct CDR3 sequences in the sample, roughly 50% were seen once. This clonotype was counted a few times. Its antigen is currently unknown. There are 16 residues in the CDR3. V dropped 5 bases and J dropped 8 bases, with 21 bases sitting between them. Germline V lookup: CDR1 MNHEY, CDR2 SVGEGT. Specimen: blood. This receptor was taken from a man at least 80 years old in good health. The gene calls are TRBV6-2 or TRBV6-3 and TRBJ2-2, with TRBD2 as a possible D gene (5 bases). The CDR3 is CASSRPGRHLSGELFF. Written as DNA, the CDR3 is TGTGCCAGCAGTCGACCTGGGAGACACCTATCAGGGGAGCTGTTTTTT.